The T cell receptor beta chain described here comes from a study of TIL therapy for anti-PD-1-resistant metastatic lung cancer. The CDR3 is 18 residues long. The V segment lost 2 bases and the J segment 4 bases; nucleotides outside the gene matches: 18. Per germline, CDR1 GTSNPN and CDR2 SVGIG (reference sequence). The immunoSEQ assay was v3. Profiling relied on immunoSEQ multiplex PCR, and the TCRdb table lists in-frame clones only, not all of them. Among tens of thousands of clones listed, roughly 91% were seen once. Regarding time point: pre-treatment sample, taken before nivolumab and TIL therapy.

Sequencing used blood, obtained at baseline. The V gene is TRBV30, the J gene TRBJ2-3, with 7 positions matching TRBD1. This clonotype originated in a person aged 25 to 79 with non-small cell lung cancer. The DNA of the CDR3 is TGTGCCTGGAGTTCACAGGGGATAAAAGTAGAGTGGCCAGATACGCAGTATTTT. Amino acids: CAWSSQGIKVEWPDTQYF.